This entry lists 6 T cell receptor beta chains sequenced from one sample in a study of shared clonotypes between healthy human individuals. Data came from immunoSEQ multiplex PCR; TCRdb stores just in-frame clones and leaves some out. This sample yields about 700,000 clones, of which about 90% are seen a single time; approximately 24% belongs to the top ten. Naive-designated CD8 cells lacked CD45RO, were positively enriched for CCR7, and omitted terminally differentiated effector memory CD45RA+ cells. Material for sequencing was naive CD8+ T cells sorted from blood. All receptors derive from a man aged 25 to 40 in good health.

The V gene is TRBV5-1, the J gene TRBJ2-7, with 8 nucleotides matching TRBD1. The CDR3 sequence is 15 residues long. V shed 4 bases and J 2 bases; nucleotides not matched to a gene: 8. In germline, CDR1 is SGHRS, CDR2 YFSETQ. Here the CDR3 reads CASSNGQGWAYEQYF. CDR3 bases: TGCGCCAGCAGCAATGGACAGGGATGGGCCTACGAGCAGTACTTC.

The chain is built from TRBV9 and TRBJ2-1; D call uncertain. Germline-derived CDR1 and CDR2 are SGDLS and YYNGEE. Trimming cost V 7 bases and J 6 bases, with 8 bases left between them. This CDR3 comprises 11 residues. The CDR3 sequence: CASGSVNEQFF. CDR3 coding DNA: TGTGCCAGCGGAAGCGTCAATGAGCAGTTCTTC.

The chain recombines TRBV29-1 with TRBJ2-7; a possible D gene is TRBD1 (6 bases). Trimming cost V 4 bases and J 4 bases, with 14 bases left between them. This CDR3 comprises 13 residues. Germline CDR1 is SQVTM and CDR2 is ANQGSEA. For the CDR3, the DNA is TGCAGCGTTGTAGGGGGTGGGCCGTACGAGCAGTACTTC. Encoded protein: CSVVGGGPYEQYF.

The chain links TRBV7-9 to TRBJ2-1; D is possibly TRBD1 or TRBD2 (5 bases each). Deletions cut 2 bases from V and 10 bases from J, with 18 bases between. This CDR3 contains 15 residues. The germline gives CDR1 SEHNR, CDR2 FQNEAQ (reference sequence). CDR3 DNA sequence: TGTGCCAGCAGCTTAAGGGGCGACGGAGGATGGGAGCAGTTCTTC. Its translation: CASSLRGDGGWEQFF.

This chain uses TRBV11-2 with TRBJ1-4; unclear D gene. This CDR3 has 16 amino acids. Germline lookup yields CDR1 SGHAT and CDR2 FQNNGV. V was cut by 5 bases and J by 5 bases, with 18 bases left in between. This CDR3 is CASSPFGSGNNEKLFF. In nucleotides, the CDR3 is TGTGCCAGCAGCCCGTTTGGGTCGGGAAACAATGAAAAACTGTTTTTT.

This clone was counted once. This sequence joins TRBV28 and TRBJ2-5; 9 nucleotides agree with TRBD2. Trimming took 7 bases from V and 5 from J; bases not matched to a gene: 17. CDR1 and CDR2 (germline): MDHEN, SYDVKM. The CDR3 has 17 residues. CDR3 nucleotide sequence: TGTGCCAGCACCCTTATGGGGAGGGGACTAGCTCGGGAGACCCAGTACTTC. It codes for CASTLMGRGLARETQYF.